Included here is one T cell receptor beta chain sequence, with context. This sample was taken from a study of control samples from healthy donors and cancer patients. Only in-frame clones appear in the TCRdb table, and some are missing; sequencing was by immunoSEQ multiplex PCR. The table records 90,000 to 100,000 clones, about 88% of them present only once. The CDR3 has 15 residues. Germline trimming cut 1 base from V and 2 bases from J; bases unmatched to any gene: 3. The germline CDR1 and CDR2 sequences are SGHRS and YFSETQ. This clonotype was sampled from a man in his 70s with lung cancer. J is TRBJ2-5 and V is TRBV5-1; TRBD2 matches at 9 bases. Input material: PBMCs. The CDR3 here is CASSLPSGDQETQYF. Written as DNA, the CDR3 is TGCGCCAGCAGCTTGCCTAGCGGGGATCAAGAGACCCAGTACTTC.